This T cell receptor (beta chain) was sequenced for a study of control samples from healthy donors and cancer patients. Method: immunoSEQ multiplex PCR; TCRdb's copy keeps in-frame clones and lacks some. The sample yields about 130,000 clones, around 94% seen once. The ends were cut back, 1 base at V and 0 bases at J, with 10 bases in the middle. Per the germline V gene, CDR1 is SGHVS and CDR2 is FQNEAQ. The CDR3 is 16 residues long. Specimen: PBMCs. V and J are TRBV7-8 and TRBJ1-3; the D gene is possibly TRBD1 (5 bases). The receptor was isolated from a man aged 60-69 years with colorectal cancer. The CDR3 nucleotides read TGTGCCAGCAGCTTAGGAGGGGCGAACTCTGGAAACACCATATATTTT. It encodes CASSLGGANSGNTIYF. Filled out from reference TRBV7-8 and TRBJ1-3, the complete variable domain reads GAGVSQSPRYKVAKRGQDVALRCDPISGHVSLFWYQQALGQGPEFLTYFQNEAQLDKSGLPSDRFFAERPEGSVSTLKIQRTQQEDSAVYLCASSLGGANSGNTIYFGEGSWLTVV.